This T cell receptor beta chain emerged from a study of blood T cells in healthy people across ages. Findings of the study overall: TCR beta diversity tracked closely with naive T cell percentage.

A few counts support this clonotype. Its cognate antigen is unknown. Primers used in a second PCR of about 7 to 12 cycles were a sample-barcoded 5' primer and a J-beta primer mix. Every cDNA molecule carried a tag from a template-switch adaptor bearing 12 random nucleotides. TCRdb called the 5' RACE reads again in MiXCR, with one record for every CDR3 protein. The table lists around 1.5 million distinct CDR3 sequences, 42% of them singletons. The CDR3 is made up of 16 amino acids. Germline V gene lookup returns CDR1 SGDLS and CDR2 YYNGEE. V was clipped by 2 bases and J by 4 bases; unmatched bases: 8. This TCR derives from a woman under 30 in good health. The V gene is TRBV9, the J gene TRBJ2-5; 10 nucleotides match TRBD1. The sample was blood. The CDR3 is CASSVGPDRGRETQYF. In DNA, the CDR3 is TGTGCCAGCAGCGTCGGCCCGGACAGGGGGAGAGAGACCCAGTACTTC. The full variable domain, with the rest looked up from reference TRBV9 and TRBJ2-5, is DSGVTQTPKHLITATGQRVTLRCSPRSGDLSVYWYQQSLDQGLQFLIQYYNGEERAKGNILERFSAQQFPDLHSELNLSSLELGDSALYFCASSVGPDRGRETQYFGPGTRLLVL.